These 18 T cell receptor beta chains came from one sample sequenced in a study of cytomegalovirus exposure and HLA in healthy donors. Measured with immunoSEQ multiplex PCR; TCRdb has only the in-frame clones, and not every one. The sample includes 190,000 or so clones, about 79% of them seen just once. Sequencing input: PBMCs. The receptors derive from a woman in her 30s in good health and CMV-seropositive.

The chain is built from TRBV18 and TRBJ1-1; 10 bases map to TRBD1. The CDR3 is made up of 16 amino acids. J gave up 4 bases and V 0 bases, and 5 bases lay outside the gene matches. Germline V lookup: CDR1 KGHSH, CDR2 LQKENI. The CDR3 DNA reads as TGTGCCAGCTCACCACCAGGGACAGGGGTTGCCACTGAAGCTTTCTTT. This codes for CASSPPGTGVATEAFF.

The CDR3 DNA follows: TGTGCCAGTAGTATAGGCGGGAGAGAAACCGGGGAGCTGTTTTTT. Translation gives CASSIGGRETGELFF. The chain uses TRBV19 and TRBJ2-2; 7 positions agree with TRBD2. The V gene end was trimmed by 1 base and the J gene end by 5 bases; junction bases not matched to a gene: 4. The CDR3 spans 15 residues. Germline lookup yields CDR1 LNHDA and CDR2 SQIVND (reference sequence).

The chain combines TRBV29-1 with TRBJ2-1, with 8 bases aligning to TRBD2. Germline CDR1 reads SQVTM; CDR2 reads ANQGSEA. CDR3 length: 15 amino acids. Germline trimming cut 5 bases from V and 2 bases from J; bases unmatched to any gene: 8. The CDR3 DNA sequence: TGCAGCGTTAATCCGGGAGGGCTCACCTACAATGAGCAGTTCTTC. Its protein product is CSVNPGGLTYNEQFF.

The gene calls are TRBV4-1 and TRBJ1-1; weak D call: TRBD1 (5 bases). This CDR3 has 15 residues. Trimming stripped 0 bases from V and 1 base from J, with 9 bases between. Germline lookup yields CDR1 MGHRA and CDR2 YSYEKL. In nucleotides, the CDR3 is TGCGCCAGCAGCCAAGAAGCCAGGGCGAACACTGAAGCTTTCTTT. This sequence encodes CASSQEARANTEAFF.

This chain joins TRBV12-5 and TRBJ2-1, with 9 bases that match TRBD2. In germline, CDR1 is LGHNT, CDR2 FRNRAP. V was pared by 1 base and J by 8 bases, with 6 bases of the junction left unmatched. The CDR3 runs to 15 residues. CDR3 loop: CASGLGLAVQDEQFF. CDR3 sequence (DNA): TGTGCTAGTGGTTTGGGACTAGCGGTACAGGATGAGCAGTTCTTC.

V and J are TRBV7-9 and TRBJ2-7; TRBD2 is a possible D gene (6 bases). In germline, CDR1 is SEHNR, CDR2 FQNEAQ (reference sequence). V was cut by 8 bases and J by 8 bases, with 16 bases left in between. The CDR3 loop spans 12 amino acids. The DNA of the CDR3 is TGTGCCAGCGCGGGACCCTCGCAGCAGCAGTACTTC. Translation gives CASAGPSQQQYF.

This chain joins TRBV10-3 and TRBJ2-1, with TRBD1 matching over 8 bases. CDR1 is ENHRY, CDR2 SYGVKD, per germline. The CDR3 consists of 15 residues. Losses at the gene ends were 4 bases for V and 7 bases for J; bases not matched to a gene: 9. CDR3 protein: CAISGIQGASNEQFF. The CDR3 DNA reads TGTGCCATCAGTGGGATCCAGGGGGCTTCAAATGAGCAGTTCTTC.

The gene calls are TRBV9 and TRBJ2-1; TRBD2 matches 7 bases. The J segment lost 1 base and the V segment lost 1 base, leaving 5 bases of the junction unmatched. CDR3 length equals 16 residues. Looked up from germline, CDR1 is SGDLS and CDR2 is YYNGEE. For the CDR3, the DNA is TGTGCCAGCAGCGTAACTCTGCGGGAGTCCTACAATGAGCAGTTCTTC. Its translation: CASSVTLRESYNEQFF.

The chain links TRBV6-1 to TRBJ2-3; TRBD1 matches at 10 bases. The CDR3 has 15 residues. Trimming removed 4 bases from V and 4 bases from J; junction bases left unmatched: 5. CDR1 and CDR2 (germline): MNHNS, SASEGT. In DNA form, the CDR3 reads TGTGCCAGCAGTGGAGGGGGGACAGGGGCAGATACGCAGTATTTT. Residues: CASSGGGTGADTQYF.

The gene calls are TRBV2 and TRBJ2-5; D is ambiguous. The V gene lost 3 bases and the J gene lost 2 bases, with 4 bases spanning the gap. This CDR3 has 12 residues. Per germline, CDR1 SNHLY and CDR2 FYNNEI. This chain's CDR3 is CASSDSQETQYF. Written as DNA, the CDR3 is TGTGCCAGCAGTGACAGTCAAGAGACCCAGTACTTC.

This clone was counted a few times. The chain employs TRBV29-1 and TRBJ1-1; 7 nucleotides agree with TRBD1. The junction had 7 bases not matched to a gene; V was cut back by 4 bases and J by 2 bases. CDR1 is SQVTM and CDR2 is ANQGSEA in the germline V gene. The CDR3 spans 14 residues. The CDR3 bases are TGCAGCGTTGCGACGGACAGGCCTAACACTGAAGCTTTCTTT. Amino acid sequence: CSVATDRPNTEAFF.

The chain joins TRBV7-3 to TRBJ1-4, with D perhaps TRBD1 (5 bases). This CDR3 comprises 15 residues. V gave up 3 bases and J gave up 7 bases, with 15 bases separating them. Germline-derived CDR1 and CDR2 are SGHTA and FQGTGA. CDR3 in amino acids: CASSLQPGQGEKLFF. The CDR3 nucleotides read TGTGCCAGCAGCTTGCAGCCAGGGCAGGGTGAAAAACTGTTTTTT.

V is TRBV20-1 and J is TRBJ2-3; unclear D gene. Germline V CDR1 and CDR2: DFQATT, SNEGSKA (reference sequence). The CDR3 spans 11 residues. V lost 5 bases, J lost 5 bases, and 8 bases lay in between. Here the CDR3 DNA reads TGCAGTGCTGAGGTACGAGATACGCAGTATTTT. Its protein is CSAEVRDTQYF.

This chain uses TRBV19 with TRBJ1-2; TRBD1 might be the D (6 bases). V was cut by 2 bases and J by 5 bases, with 24 bases left in between. Germline V gene lookup returns CDR1 LNHDA and CDR2 SQIVND (reference sequence). The CDR3 extends over 18 amino acids. The CDR3 DNA reads as TGTGCCAGTAGTATATCCCACCTTAACAGGGAAGGACGATATGGCTACACCTTC. It encodes CASSISHLNREGRYGYTF.

V gene TRBV4-1 combines with J gene TRBJ1-4; D is unclear. V lost 1 base and J 7 bases, leaving 7 bases between the germline ends. CDR1 MGHRA and CDR2 YSYEKL come from the germline V gene. This CDR3 is 13 amino acids long. In DNA form, the CDR3 reads TGCGCCAGCAGCCAAGTAAGGAGTGAAAAACTGTTTTTT. As protein: CASSQVRSEKLFF.

CDR3 region: CSVGVAGGDQPQHF. The CDR3 DNA sequence: TGCAGCGTTGGGGTGGCAGGGGGAGATCAGCCCCAGCATTTT. The rearrangement uses TRBV29-1 and TRBJ1-5; 7 nucleotides align to TRBD1. The CDR3 has 14 amino acids. J gave up 5 bases and V 4 bases, and 8 bases lay outside the gene matches. Germline loops: CDR1 SQVTM, CDR2 ANQGSEA. Variable domain in full (rest from reference TRBV29-1 and TRBJ1-5): SAVISQKPSRDICQRGTSLTIQCQVDSQVTMMFWYRQQPGQSLTLIATANQGSEATYESGFVIDKFPISRPNLTFSTLTVSNMSPEDSSIYLCSVGVAGGDQPQHFGDGTRLSIL.

This chain joins TRBV25-1 and TRBJ1-1, with 8 bases fitting TRBD1. The CDR3 spans 14 residues. The germline gives CDR1 MGHDK, CDR2 SYGVNS. The V segment lost 6 bases and the J segment 5 bases; nucleotides outside the gene matches: 8. The CDR3 nucleotides are TGTGCCAGCAGAGGACAGGGCCGGGTGACTGAAGCTTTCTTT. Protein sequence: CASRGQGRVTEAFF.

The gene calls are TRBV5-4 and TRBJ2-3, with a tentative D call TRBD1 (6 bases). V was cut by 4 bases and J by 1 base, with 10 bases left in between. Germline CDR1 and CDR2: SGHNT and YYREEE (reference sequence). The CDR3 spans 14 residues. The CDR3 nucleotides read TGTGCCAGCAGCCAAGGGACACGCACAGATACGCAGTATTTT. Encoded protein: CASSQGTRTDTQYF.